This T cell receptor (beta chain) appears in the sequencing data of a study of T cell responses to AZD1222 COVID-19 vaccine. The ends lost 6 bases at V and 4 bases at J; junction bases unmatched: 2. CDR3 length: 12 amino acids. The V gene's germline CDR1 is WNHNN and CDR2 SYGVQD (reference sequence). Profiled with immunoSEQ multiplex PCR; TCRdb holds only in-frame clones, not every one. The sample contains under 150,000 clones, about 90% of which appear only once. This sample comprised peripheral blood, obtained on day 0 of AZD1222 vaccination. The gene calls are TRBV10-1 and TRBJ2-5; 7 bases agree with TRBD1. The origin of this receptor is an adult in good health. The CDR3 sequence is CASRTGRETQYF. CDR3 DNA: TGCGCCAGCAGGACAGGGCGAGAGACCCAGTACTTC.